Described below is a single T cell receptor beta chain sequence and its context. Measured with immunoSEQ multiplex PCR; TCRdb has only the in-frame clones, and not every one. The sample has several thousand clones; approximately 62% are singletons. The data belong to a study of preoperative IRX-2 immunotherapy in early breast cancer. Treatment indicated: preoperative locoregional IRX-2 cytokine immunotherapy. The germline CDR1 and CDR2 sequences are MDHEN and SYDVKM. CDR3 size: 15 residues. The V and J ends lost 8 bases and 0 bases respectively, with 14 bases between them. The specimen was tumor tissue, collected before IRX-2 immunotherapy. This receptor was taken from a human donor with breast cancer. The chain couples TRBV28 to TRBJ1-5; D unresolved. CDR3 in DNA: TGTGCCAGCTTGGTTTATCCCTCTAGCAATCAGCCCCAGCATTTT. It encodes CASLVYPSSNQPQHF.